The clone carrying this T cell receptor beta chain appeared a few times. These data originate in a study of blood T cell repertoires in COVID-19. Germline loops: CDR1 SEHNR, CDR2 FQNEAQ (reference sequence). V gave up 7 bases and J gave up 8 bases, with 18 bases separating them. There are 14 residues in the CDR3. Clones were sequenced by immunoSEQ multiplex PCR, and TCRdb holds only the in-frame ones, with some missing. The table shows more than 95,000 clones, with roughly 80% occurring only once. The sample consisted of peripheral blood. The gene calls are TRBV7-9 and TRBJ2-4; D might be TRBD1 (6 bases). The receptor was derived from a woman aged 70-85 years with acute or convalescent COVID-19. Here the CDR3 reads CASTPLGAKDIQYF. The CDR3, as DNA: TGTGCCAGCACCCCCCTGGGGGCAAAGGACATTCAGTACTTC.